This T cell receptor beta chain stems from a study of T cells in Graves' hyperthyroidism and ophthalmopathy. RNA transcripts gave rise to amplified TCR beta CDR3 regions. The HTBI primer set was used in a first-round RT-PCR of the TCR CDR3. TCRdb redid the calling of the multiplex PCR reads with MiXCR, one entry per CDR3 protein. The sample consists of around 290,000 distinct CDR3 sequences, roughly 13% of them appearing once. This clonotype appeared many times. The authors obtained PBMCs from roughly 10 ml of fresh peripheral blood. Germline CDR1 is SEHNR and CDR2 is FQNEAQ (reference sequence). V shed 1 base and J shed 8 bases, with 18 bases lying between them. The CDR3 spans 16 residues.

The clonotype was recovered from a woman in her thirties with Graves' hyperthyroidism that later progressed to Graves' ophthalmopathy. The chain joins TRBV7-9 to TRBJ2-1, with D possibly matching TRBD2 (5 bases). Sequenced material: blood. This CDR3 is CASSLDGGSPTDEQFF. The CDR3 nucleotides are TGTGCCAGCAGCTTAGATGGTGGGAGCCCCACCGATGAGCAGTTCTTC.